The 9 T cell receptor beta chains in this list originate from one sample, sequenced in a study of cytomegalovirus exposure and HLA in healthy donors. PCR involved 60 Vbeta and 13 Jbeta primers. The protocol was immunoSEQ multiplex PCR, while the TCRdb copy is restricted to in-frame clones and leaves out a portion. The sample carries about 170,000 clones, more than 75% recorded once. The sequenced material came from PBMCs. These receptors came from a man between 25 and 39 years old in good health and CMV-seropositive.

The V call is TRBV9, the J call TRBJ2-1; 15 bases match TRBD2. There are 17 residues in the CDR3. Germline CDR1 and CDR2: SGDLS and YYNGEE. Losses at the gene ends were 3 bases for V and 10 bases for J; bases not matched to a gene: 11. CDR3 loop: CASSAAPGLAGGKEQFF. For the CDR3, the DNA is TGTGCCAGCAGCGCGGCCCCGGGACTAGCGGGAGGTAAGGAGCAGTTCTTC.

The J gene is TRBJ2-7, the V gene TRBV18, with D possibly TRBD2 on 5 matching bases. The CDR3 is made up of 13 amino acids. Germline CDR1 and CDR2: KGHSH and LQKENI. The ends were cut back, 6 bases at V and 2 bases at J, with 11 bases in the middle. The CDR3 nucleotides read TGTGCCAGCTCCGAGCGGTGGCCCTACGAGCAGTACGTC. Translation: CASSERWPYEQYV.

In the case of this clone: A read error may produce the germline difference seen at one junction end. The V call is TRBV10-3, the J call TRBJ2-1; 9 positions match TRBD1. The germline V gene has CDR1 ENHRY and CDR2 SYGVKD. The CDR3 is 15 residues long. The CDR3 bases are TGTGCCATCGGGTCTAGGGACAGGGTGAACAATGGGCAGTTCTTC. It yields the protein CAIGSRDRVNNGQFF.

The chain uses TRBV29-1 and TRBJ2-7; D possibly corresponds to TRBD2 (6 bases). V was clipped by 4 bases and J by 0 bases, with 16 bases between them. The CDR3 loop spans 15 amino acids. The germline V gene encodes CDR1 SQVTM and CDR2 ANQGSEA. CDR3 nucleotides: TGCAGCGTTGTAGGAGGGCTCGGTACCTCCTACGAGCAGTACGTC. It translates to CSVVGGLGTSYEQYV.

This sequence joins TRBV6-5 and TRBJ2-2; D remains unclear. V lost 0 bases to trimming and J lost 3 bases, with 5 bases between them. CDR1 and CDR2 (germline): MNHEY, SVGAGI. The CDR3 sequence is 14 residues long. The CDR3 region is CASSYSSDTGELFF. In DNA, the CDR3 is TGTGCCAGCAGTTACTCGTCGGACACCGGGGAGCTGTTTTTT.

The chain uses TRBV4-2 and TRBJ1-4, with TRBD1 identical over 9 bases. Germline CDR1 LGHNA, CDR2 YNFKEQ. CDR3 length: 14 residues. Unmatched junction bases numbered 7, after V lost 4 bases and J lost 10 bases. CDR3 DNA sequence: TGTGCCAGCAGCCCACGACAGGGGGGCCCAAAACTGTTTTTT. Protein product: CASSPRQGGPKLFF.

This clone was observed a handful of times. This chain uses TRBV4-1 with TRBJ2-3; 7 nucleotides line up with TRBD2. Trimming took 3 bases from V and 0 from J; bases not matched to a gene: 6. This CDR3 is built from 16 residues. The germline V gene encodes CDR1 MGHRA and CDR2 YSYEKL. CDR3 sequence reads: CASSHPRSGSTDTQYF. CDR3 bases: TGCGCCAGCAGCCACCCACGTAGCGGGAGCACAGATACGCAGTATTTT.

The V and J genes are TRBV29-1 and TRBJ2-3, with 8 bases identical to TRBD2. Germline V gives CDR1 SQVTM, CDR2 ANQGSEA. V lost 4 bases, J lost 3 bases, and 3 bases stayed unmatched. This CDR3 comprises 13 residues. This chain's CDR3 is CSVGSGITDTQYF. In DNA form, the CDR3 reads TGCAGCGTTGGTAGCGGGATAACAGATACGCAGTATTTT.

The chain uses TRBV7-8 and TRBJ1-1; the D gene is possibly TRBD1 (6 bases). Trimming cost V 5 bases and J 8 bases, with 21 bases left between them. Germline CDR1 and CDR2: SGHVS and FQNEAQ. The CDR3 runs 15 residues. CDR3 loop: CASSLESRTAEEAFF. CDR3 sequence (DNA): TGTGCCAGCAGCCTCGAATCACGGACAGCAGAAGAAGCTTTCTTT.